These 17 T cell receptor beta chains share one sample of origin, sequenced in a study of cytomegalovirus exposure and HLA in healthy donors. A multiplex PCR was run with 60 Vbeta primers and 13 Jbeta primers. Sequenced by immunoSEQ multiplex PCR; TCRdb stores in-frame clones only, minus some. Of approximately 210,000 clones listed, more than 75% are singletons. Specimen: PBMCs. The source of these receptors is a man in his thirties or forties in good health and CMV-seronegative.

The genes are TRBV28 and TRBJ1-2, with 8 bases identical to TRBD1. V lost 5 bases to trimming and J lost 11 bases; unmatched junction nucleotides: 7. Germline V gives CDR1 MDHEN, CDR2 SYDVKM. The length of the CDR3 is 12 residues. The CDR3 here is CASSQRDRKYTF. CDR3 sequence (DNA): TGTGCCAGCAGTCAAAGGGACAGGAAATACACCTTC.

Notes on this clone: The junction departs from germline at one end; a sequencing error may be responsible. The chain recombines TRBV15 with TRBJ1-2; D not resolved. CDR3 length: 13 amino acids. Germline loops: CDR1 LNHNV, CDR2 YYDKDF (reference sequence). CDR3 amino acids: CAVAANSNYGYTF. The CDR3 DNA reads as TGTGCCGTTGCGGCCAATTCTAATTATGGCTACACCTTC.

This chain connects TRBV18 to TRBJ2-7; unclear D gene. Trimming removed 1 base from V and 2 bases from J, with 9 bases in between. CDR1 and CDR2 from the germline V gene are KGHSH and LQKENI. The CDR3 totals 14 residues. DNA for the CDR3: TGTGCCAGCTCACCACTTACAGACACCTACGAGCAGTACTTC. Encoded protein: CASSPLTDTYEQYF.

The chain joins TRBV28 to TRBJ1-2; 7 bases are shared with TRBD1. V was clipped by 6 bases and J by 7 bases; unmatched bases: 5. CDR3 length: 12 residues. The germline V gene encodes CDR1 MDHEN and CDR2 SYDVKM. The CDR3 loop is CASRTQGVGYTF. CDR3 coding DNA: TGTGCCAGCAGGACGCAGGGGGTTGGCTACACCTTC.

The chain combines TRBV5-1 with TRBJ1-4; the D is unclear. V gave up 2 bases and J gave up 5 bases, with 10 bases separating them. The CDR3 length is 14 residues. CDR1 and CDR2 from the germline V gene are SGHRS and YFSETQ. CDR3 residues: CASSFTRGNEKLFF. In nucleotides, the CDR3 is TGCGCCAGCAGCTTCACACGAGGGAATGAAAAACTGTTTTTT.

This clone was found a few times. J is TRBJ2-7 and V is TRBV9, with 7 bases identical to TRBD1. The CDR3 is 12 amino acids. CDR1 is SGDLS, CDR2 YYNGEE, per germline. V dropped 4 bases and J dropped 3; count of bases not matched to a gene: 1. Here the CDR3 reads CASSRDSYEQYF. CDR3 nucleotide sequence: TGTGCCAGCAGCCGGGACAGCTACGAGCAGTACTTC.

This chain connects TRBV7-4 to TRBJ2-7, with 12 bases that match TRBD2. The CDR3 is made up of 17 amino acids. Trimming cost V 8 bases and J 6 bases; bases outside gene matches: 17. Germline V CDR1 and CDR2: SGHVT, SQSDAQ. The CDR3 DNA is TGTGCCAGCTTCTATAGGACTAGCGGGACCTCGTCTCCCGAGCAGTACTTC. This sequence encodes CASFYRTSGTSSPEQYF.

This chain joins TRBV30 and TRBJ1-2; D is possibly TRBD1 (6 bases). Germline CDR1 is GTSNPN and CDR2 is SVGIG (reference sequence). The CDR3 consists of 13 residues. V was shortened by 5 bases and J by 4 bases, with 14 bases between the two germline ends. This CDR3 reads CAWSTGNLYGYTF. The DNA of the CDR3 is TGTGCCTGGTCTACAGGGAACCTCTATGGCTACACCTTC.

V usage is TRBV5-1 and J usage is TRBJ2-2, with 9 bases identical to TRBD1. Germline V gene sequence: CDR1 SGHRS, CDR2 YFSETQ. CDR3 length: 16 amino acids. With V trimmed by 6 bases and J by 5 bases, 11 bases remained unmatched. The CDR3 here is CASKHAGTGRTGELFF. The CDR3 nucleotides read TGCGCCAGCAAACACGCCGGGACAGGGAGGACCGGGGAGCTGTTTTTT.

The genes are TRBV19 and TRBJ2-1; 12 bases map to TRBD2. Germline values: CDR1 LNHDA, CDR2 SQIVND (reference sequence). V gave up 7 bases and J gave up 4 bases; unmatched junction bases: 2. The CDR3 has 14 amino acids. CDR3 bases: TGTGCCAGTACTCTAGCGGGAGGGTACAATGAGCAGTTCTTC. Protein: CASTLAGGYNEQFF.

This clone has only one observation. The CDR3 bases are TGCGCCAGCAGAAGCGGGAACCAGCCCCAGCATTTT. Translating gives CASRSGNQPQHF. This chain joins TRBV10-1 and TRBJ1-5; no definite D call. This CDR3 contains 12 residues. Germline values: CDR1 WNHNN, CDR2 SYGVQD (reference sequence). With 6 bases removed from V and 7 bases from J, the gap between germline ends came to 10 bases.

V is TRBV11-2 and J is TRBJ2-7; D may be TRBD2 (6 bases). CDR1 is SGHAT and CDR2 is FQNNGV in the germline V gene. The CDR3 has 16 amino acids. Trimming removed 2 bases at V and 5 bases at J, with 19 bases between. The CDR3 bases are TGTGCCAGCAGCTTATGGGCAATGGCGGAGGGTAACGAGCAGTACTTC. This sequence encodes CASSLWAMAEGNEQYF.

The chain recombines TRBV11-2 with TRBJ1-5; possibly TRBD1 for D (5 bases). V lost 2 bases to trimming and J lost 0 bases, with 8 bases between them. The CDR3 totals 15 residues. The V gene's germline CDR1 is SGHAT and CDR2 FQNNGV. The CDR3 DNA is TGTGCCAGCAGCTTACAGGGAAATAGCAATCAGCCCCAGCATTTT. This codes for CASSLQGNSNQPQHF.

As DNA, the CDR3 is TGTGCCAGCAGCGGATCGACGGGACTTCACAATGAGCAGTTCTTC. Translation: CASSGSTGLHNEQFF. The chain joins TRBV7-9 to TRBJ2-1; D perhaps matches TRBD2 (6 bases). In germline, CDR1 is SEHNR, CDR2 FQNEAQ (reference sequence). The CDR3 length is 15 residues. Trimming pared 5 bases from V and 5 bases from J, leaving 16 bases between.

The chain has TRBV11-2 and TRBJ2-7; D not resolved. The V end was cut by 5 bases, the J end by 2 bases, with 10 bases between. Germline CDR1 and CDR2: SGHAT and FQNNGV. The CDR3 is made up of 13 amino acids. The DNA of the CDR3 is TGTGCCAGCAGCCTCCTGGAGCCCTACGAGCAGTACTTC. Translating it yields CASSLLEPYEQYF.

CDR3 region: CASSLLAGGTDTQYF. The DNA for the CDR3 is TGTGCCAGCAGCCTGCTAGCGGGGGGCACAGATACGCAGTATTTT. The chain employs TRBV5-5 and TRBJ2-3; 10 nucleotides agree with TRBD2. The CDR3 is 15 residues long. Losses at the gene ends were 4 bases for V and 1 base for J; bases not matched to a gene: 3. Germline V CDR1 and CDR2: SGHKS, YYEKEE (reference sequence).

The chain recombines TRBV29-1 with TRBJ2-7, with TRBD2 as a possible D gene (6 bases). The CDR3 sequence is 14 residues long. Per the germline V gene, CDR1 is SQVTM and CDR2 is ANQGSEA. The ends were cut back, 6 bases at V and 2 bases at J, with 17 bases in the middle. The CDR3 region has the DNA TGCAGCGTGCAGACGGGGGTCCCCCCCTACGAGCAGTACTTC. As protein: CSVQTGVPPYEQYF.